This TCR beta chain was sequenced for a study of shared clonotypes between healthy human individuals. Methods used by the authors: Owing to the provision of junction-only sequences devoid of quality scores by immunoSEQ, filtering differed. This table comes from immunoSEQ multiplex PCR, and its TCRdb copy is limited to in-frame clones, with some not included. V, J and clone size reflect that table, while D and trimming were determined from the DNA. The table lists 110,000 or so clones, around two thirds of them singletons. Notes on the study in general: Incompleteness in sorted-subset sequencing, despite large depth, was shown by rarefaction.

CD8 memory cells included CD45RO+ cells plus CCR7-negative CD45RA+ TemRA cells. The germline V gene encodes CDR1 MDHEN and CDR2 SYDVKM. The CDR3 has 15 amino acids. The V and J ends lost 3 bases and 5 bases respectively, with 16 bases between them. This clone was detected once. Its antigen is currently unknown. J is TRBJ2-5 and V is TRBV28; perhaps D is TRBD1 or TRBD2 (5 bases each). The sequence was obtained from a woman aged 30 to 39 in good health. Sample: memory CD8+ T cells sorted from blood. Noted subset: CD45RO+ cells pooled with CCR7-negative TemRA cells. In DNA form, the CDR3 reads TGTGCCAGCAGTTTTTTAAGGGGCGGCGGGGAGACCCAGTACTTC. This sequence encodes CASSFLRGGGETQYF.